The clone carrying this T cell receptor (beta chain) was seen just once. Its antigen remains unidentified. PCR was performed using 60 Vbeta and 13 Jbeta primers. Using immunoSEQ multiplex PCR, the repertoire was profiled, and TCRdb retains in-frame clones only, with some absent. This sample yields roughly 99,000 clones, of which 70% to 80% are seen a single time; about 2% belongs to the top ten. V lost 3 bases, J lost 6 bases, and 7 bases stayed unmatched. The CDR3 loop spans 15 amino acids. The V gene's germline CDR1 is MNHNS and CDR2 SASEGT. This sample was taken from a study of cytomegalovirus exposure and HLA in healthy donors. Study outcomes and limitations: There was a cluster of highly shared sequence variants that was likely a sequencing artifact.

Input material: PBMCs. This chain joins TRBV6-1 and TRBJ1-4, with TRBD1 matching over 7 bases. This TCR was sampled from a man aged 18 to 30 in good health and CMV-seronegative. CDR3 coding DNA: TGTGCCAGCAGTGACCTAGGGGGCGCGGATGAAAAACTGTTTTTT. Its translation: CASSDLGGADEKLFF.